A single sample gave rise to the 16 T cell receptor beta chains below, sequenced in a study of blood T cells in healthy people across ages. Alongside a J-beta primer mix, a sample-barcoded 5' primer served in a second PCR lasting about 6 to 11 cycles. Via MiXCR, TCRdb re-called the 5' RACE reads, giving one row per CDR3 protein. The sample yields 450,000 to 700,000 distinct CDR3 sequences, roughly 29% seen once. The sample consisted of blood. Receptors were obtained from a woman aged 70 to 79 in good health.

This clonotype was counted between two and nine times. The gene calls are TRBV6-1 and TRBJ1-2; 7 nucleotides line up with TRBD1. Germline assignment: CDR1 MNHNS and CDR2 SASEGT. The CDR3 consists of 17 residues. Germline trimming cut 6 bases from V and 0 bases from J; bases unmatched to any gene: 13. The CDR3 region has the DNA TGTGCCAGCAGAACCCGGACAGGCTGGGCGTCTAACTATGGCTACACCTTC. It codes for CASRTRTGWASNYGYTF.

This clonotype was counted only a few times. The chain joins TRBV7-2 to TRBJ2-5, with 7 nucleotides matching TRBD1. Per the germline V gene, CDR1 is SGHTA and CDR2 is FQGNSA. This CDR3 is 15 amino acids long. The ends lost 6 bases at V and 1 base at J; junction bases unmatched: 8. CDR3 nucleotide sequence: TGTGCCAGCAGTACGATGACAGGGTCCCAAGAGACCCAGTACTTC. It translates to CASSTMTGSQETQYF.

This clonotype was recorded a few times. One end of the junction does not line up with germline, which may come from a read error. This chain joins TRBV20-1 and TRBJ1-3, with no clear D. The CDR3 is 13 amino acids. Germline assignment: CDR1 DFQATT and CDR2 SNEGSKA (reference sequence). The CDR3 DNA sequence: TGTAGTGCAAGACACCGCTCTGGAAACACCATATATTTT. Protein sequence: CSARHRSGNTIYF.

This chain joins TRBV13 and TRBJ2-2; 11 bases agree with TRBD2. CDR3 length: 19 residues. V trimming: 1 base; J trimming: 0 bases; junction bases outside the gene matches: 7. Germline V CDR1 and CDR2: PRHDT, FYEKMQ (reference sequence). The CDR3 loop is CASSLEASGGTSNTGELFF. DNA for the CDR3: TGTGCCAGCAGCTTAGAGGCTAGCGGGGGGACATCGAACACCGGGGAGCTGTTTTTT.

This clonotype showed up just a few times. The rearrangement uses TRBV12-3 or TRBV12-4 and TRBJ1-2; D gene unclear. V was trimmed by 5 bases and J by 4 bases, leaving 14 bases between them. This CDR3 region has 14 residues. The CDR3 bases are TGTGCCAGCAGTGCCCGCCCTGGAGTCTATGGCTACACCTTC. Amino acids: CASSARPGVYGYTF.

The rearrangement links TRBV10-3 to TRBJ2-6, with D unclear. The germline CDR1 and CDR2 sequences are ENHRY and SYGVKD. Trimming removed 0 bases from V and 0 bases from J, with 3 bases in between. The CDR3 length is 15 residues. This CDR3 reads CAISESVSGANVLTF. CDR3 bases: TGTGCCATCAGTGAGTCGGTCTCTGGGGCCAACGTCCTGACTTTC.

The rearrangement joins TRBV20-1 to TRBJ2-3; 7 bases match TRBD2. This CDR3 comprises 16 residues. The V segment lost 0 bases and the J segment 0 bases; nucleotides outside the gene matches: 6. Germline-derived CDR1 and CDR2 are DFQATT and SNEGSKA (reference sequence). The CDR3 DNA reads TGCAGTGCTAGAGATTCTTCCGGGAGGAGCACAGATACGCAGTATTTT. Its translation: CSARDSSGRSTDTQYF.

On this clonotype itself: Being one base from a much bigger clone, this may be a read error. V gene TRBV10-3 combines with J gene TRBJ2-7; 11 nucleotides match TRBD1. V shed 5 bases and J 4 bases; nucleotides not matched to a gene: 4. There are 14 residues in the CDR3. The germline CDR1 and CDR2 sequences are ENHRY and SYGVKD. CDR3 sequence: CAISSGQGVYEQYF. The CDR3 region has the DNA TGTGCCATCAGTTCGGGACAGGGGGTTTACGAGCAGTACTTC.

The chain employs TRBV9 and TRBJ2-1; 9 bases align to TRBD2. Unmatched junction bases numbered 5, after V lost 1 base and J lost 3 bases. The CDR3 totals 16 residues. Germline values: CDR1 SGDLS, CDR2 YYNGEE. CDR3 in amino acids: CASSVRLAEFYNEQFF. CDR3 nucleotides: TGTGCCAGCAGCGTACGACTAGCGGAGTTCTACAATGAGCAGTTCTTC.

A few counts support this clonotype. J is TRBJ2-7 and V is TRBV6-2 or TRBV6-3; 10 nucleotides match TRBD1. There are 15 residues in the CDR3. Looked up from germline, CDR1 is MNHEY and CDR2 is SVGEGT. V lost 2 bases, J lost 2 bases, and 3 bases stayed unmatched. CDR3 DNA: TGTGCCAGCAGTTACGGCGGGACAGGGGCCTACGAGCAGTACTTC. Translated: CASSYGGTGAYEQYF.

J is TRBJ2-5 and V is TRBV20-1, with D perhaps TRBD1 (5 bases). CDR3 length equals 11 residues. Trimming pared 3 bases from V and 9 bases from J, leaving 11 bases between. The germline V gene encodes CDR1 DFQATT and CDR2 SNEGSKA (reference sequence). The CDR3 loop is CSARVQVAQYF. CDR3 nucleotide sequence: TGCAGTGCTAGGGTACAGGTTGCCCAGTACTTC.

V gene TRBV24-1 combines with J gene TRBJ1-1; D call uncertain. CDR1 is KGHDR, CDR2 SFDVKD, per germline. Trimming removed 1 base at V and 5 bases at J, with 7 bases between. CDR3 length equals 13 residues. This chain's CDR3 is CATSDLRGTEAFF. The CDR3 nucleotides are TGTGCCACCAGTGATTTACGGGGTACTGAAGCTTTCTTT.

The CDR3 nucleotides read TGTGCCAGCAGCTTCGCCCGGCTAGAGACCCAGTACTTC. It codes for CASSFARLETQYF. V and J are TRBV7-3 and TRBJ2-5; D gene ambiguous. The CDR3 spans 13 residues. CDR1 and CDR2 from the germline V gene are SGHTA and FQGTGA. The V and J ends lost 3 bases and 4 bases respectively, with 9 bases between them.

This clonotype came up a few times. J is TRBJ2-3 and V is TRBV6-5; TRBD2 is a possible D gene (6 bases). V was shortened by 4 bases and J by 2 bases, with 10 bases between the two germline ends. CDR3 length: 14 residues. The germline V gene encodes CDR1 MNHEY and CDR2 SVGAGI. The CDR3 sequence is CASSSKRVTDTQYF. The CDR3 nucleotides are TGTGCCAGCAGTTCTAAGCGGGTCACAGATACGCAGTATTTT.

Worth noting for this clonotype: Germline and junction disagree at one end, which may indicate a read error. V is TRBV7-7 and J is TRBJ2-5; the D gene is possibly TRBD2 (6 bases). The germline CDR1 and CDR2 sequences are SSHAT and FNYEAQ (reference sequence). The CDR3 totals 15 residues. The CDR3 region is CASRSQGSGQETQYF. The CDR3 DNA reads as TGTGCTAGCAGGTCTCAAGGTAGCGGTCAAGAGACCCAGTACTTC.

The rearrangement joins TRBV4-2 to TRBJ2-3, with a tentative D call TRBD1 (5 bases). The CDR3 spans 15 residues. In germline, CDR1 is LGHNA, CDR2 YNFKEQ. Trimming cost V 0 bases and J 5 bases, with 12 bases left between them. DNA for the CDR3: TGTGCCAGCAGCCAAGATATCGGCGGACAAGATACGCAGTATTTT. Residues: CASSQDIGGQDTQYF.